Sequencing of this TCR beta chain was carried out in a study of metastatic and nonmetastatic thyroid tumors (dated by TCRdb to the early 2020s). With respect to the entire study: The researchers compared repertoires between peripheral blood samples and tumor or nodule tissue samples from patients with malignant or benign thyroid disease.

The sample holds a few counts of this clone. The antigen it recognizes is unknown. Base quality data are lacking; no much larger clone is found one base away. Library method: PCR. TCRdb shows the sequencer as Illumina HiSeq 4000. The TCR beta-chain CDR3 region of each patient was profiled by high-throughput sequencing. In the paper's pipeline: The researchers built a classifier to tell apart papillary thyroid cancer patients with distant metastasis, based on CDR3 differences among clinicopathological groups. To measure repertoire diversity the researchers used the Shannon index, while the Morisita-Horn index served to gauge how similar the tumor and blood repertoires were. TCRdb reprocessed the public reads (quality trimming at Q25 with fastp, clone calling with MiXCR) and kept in-frame beta chains. These V and J calls rely on TCRdb rather than the paper's analysis. Across this sample there are some 60,000 clones, with under 30% seen only once. The ten largest make up around a sixth of the sample.

Before undergoing thyroid surgery, none of the patients had been given any kind of treatment. Patient clinical samples collected from about 2012 to 2019 were retrospectively analysed using T-cell receptor beta sequencing. Taken from cysteine to phenylalanine, the CDR3 has 13 residues. Only the CDR3 DNA stays, 39 bases, in frame from base 1. V and J lose 5 bases and 8 bases, and a span of 14 bases separates them. The CDR1 and CDR2 encoded by the germline V gene are KGHDR and SFDVKD. Results the study describes overall, beyond this receptor: In both blood and tumor samples, malignant tumors were reported to have significantly higher TCR beta diversity than benign nodules.

The V gene is TRBV24-1 and the J gene is TRBJ2-5, and the D gene may be TRBD2, 5 bases matching. The sequenced material came from blood. The sequence was collected from a female donor with papillary thyroid cancer or a benign thyroid nodule (not recorded which). Some clones in this sample may be carry-over from other donors' samples. The CDR3 amino acid sequence is: CATSGEGSCTQYF. The DNA sequence is TGTGCCACCAGTGGAGAGGGTTCATGCACCCAGTACTTC.